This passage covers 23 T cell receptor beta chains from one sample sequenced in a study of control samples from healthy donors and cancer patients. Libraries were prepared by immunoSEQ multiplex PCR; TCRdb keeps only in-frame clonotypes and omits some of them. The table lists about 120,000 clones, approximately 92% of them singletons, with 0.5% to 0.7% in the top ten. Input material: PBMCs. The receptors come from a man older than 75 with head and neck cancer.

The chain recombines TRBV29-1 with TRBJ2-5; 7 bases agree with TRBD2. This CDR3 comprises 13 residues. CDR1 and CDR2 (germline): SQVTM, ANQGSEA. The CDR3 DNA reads TGCACTGGACTAACGGGAGGAGGGGAGACCCAGTACTTC. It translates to CTGLTGGGETQYF.

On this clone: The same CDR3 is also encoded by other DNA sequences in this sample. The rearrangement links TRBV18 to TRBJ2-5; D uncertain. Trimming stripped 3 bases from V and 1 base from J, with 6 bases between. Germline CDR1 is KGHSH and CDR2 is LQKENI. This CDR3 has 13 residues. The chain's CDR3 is CASSPGLQETQYF. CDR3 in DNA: TGTGCCAGCTCACCGGGCCTCCAAGAGACCCAGTACTTC. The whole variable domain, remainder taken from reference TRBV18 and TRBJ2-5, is NAGVMQNPRHLVRRRGQEARLRCSPMKGHSHVYWYRQLPEEGLKFMVYLQKENIIDESGMPKERFSAEFPKEGPSILRIQQVVRGDSAAYFCASSPGLQETQYFGPGTRLLVL.

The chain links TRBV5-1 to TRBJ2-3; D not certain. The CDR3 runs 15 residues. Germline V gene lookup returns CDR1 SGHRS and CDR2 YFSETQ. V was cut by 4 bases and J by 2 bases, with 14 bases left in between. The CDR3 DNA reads TGCGCCAGCAGCCCCAACCCCGTCTCCACAGATACGCAGTATTTT. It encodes CASSPNPVSTDTQYF.

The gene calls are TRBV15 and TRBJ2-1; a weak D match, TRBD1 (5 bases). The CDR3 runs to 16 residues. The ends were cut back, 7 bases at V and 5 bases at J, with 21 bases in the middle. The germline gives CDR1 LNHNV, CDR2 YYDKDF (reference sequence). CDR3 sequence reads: CATISRSGWSDNEQFF. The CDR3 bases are TGTGCCACCATCTCAAGGTCAGGGTGGTCTGACAATGAGCAGTTCTTC. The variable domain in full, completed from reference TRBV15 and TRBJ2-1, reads DAMVIQNPRYQVTQFGKPVTLSCSQTLNHNVMYWYQQKSSQAPKLLFHYYDKDFNNEADTPDNFQSRRPNTSFCFLDIRSPGLGDTAMYLCATISRSGWSDNEQFFGPGTRLTVL.

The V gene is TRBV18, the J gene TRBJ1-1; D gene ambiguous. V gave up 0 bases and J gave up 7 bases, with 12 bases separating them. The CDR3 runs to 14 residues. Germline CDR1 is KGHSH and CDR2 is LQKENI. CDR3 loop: CASSPPLGSGEAFF. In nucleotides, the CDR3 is TGTGCCAGCTCACCACCTTTGGGATCAGGTGAAGCTTTCTTT.

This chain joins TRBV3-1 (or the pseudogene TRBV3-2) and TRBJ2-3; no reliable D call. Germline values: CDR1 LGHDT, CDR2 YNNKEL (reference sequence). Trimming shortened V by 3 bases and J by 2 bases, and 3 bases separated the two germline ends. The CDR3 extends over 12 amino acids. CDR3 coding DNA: TGTGCCAGCAGCCACACCACAGATACGCAGTATTTT. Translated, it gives CASSHTTDTQYF.

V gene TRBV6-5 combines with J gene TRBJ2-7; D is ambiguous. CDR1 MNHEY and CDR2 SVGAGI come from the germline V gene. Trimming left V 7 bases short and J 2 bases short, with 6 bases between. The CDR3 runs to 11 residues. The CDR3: CASTRTYEQYF. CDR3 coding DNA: TGTGCCAGCACGAGAACCTACGAGCAGTACTTC.

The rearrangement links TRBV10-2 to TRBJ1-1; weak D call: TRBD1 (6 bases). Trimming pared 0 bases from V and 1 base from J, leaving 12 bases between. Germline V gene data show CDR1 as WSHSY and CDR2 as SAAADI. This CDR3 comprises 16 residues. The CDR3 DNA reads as TGCGCCAGCAGTGAGTCGAAGGCCAGGGGGAACACTGAAGCTTTCTTT. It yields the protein CASSESKARGNTEAFF.

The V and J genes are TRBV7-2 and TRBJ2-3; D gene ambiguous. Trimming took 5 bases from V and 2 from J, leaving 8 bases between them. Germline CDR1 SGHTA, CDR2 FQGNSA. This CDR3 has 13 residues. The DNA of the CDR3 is TGTGCCAGCAGCCCTGACATCACAGATACGCAGTATTTT. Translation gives CASSPDITDTQYF.

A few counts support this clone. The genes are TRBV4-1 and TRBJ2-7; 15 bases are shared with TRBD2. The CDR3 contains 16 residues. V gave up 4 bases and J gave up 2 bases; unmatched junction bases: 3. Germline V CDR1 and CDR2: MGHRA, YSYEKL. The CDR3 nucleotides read TGCGCCAGCAGCCGGACTAGCGGGGGGGCCGCCTACGAGCAGTACTTC. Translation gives CASSRTSGGAAYEQYF.

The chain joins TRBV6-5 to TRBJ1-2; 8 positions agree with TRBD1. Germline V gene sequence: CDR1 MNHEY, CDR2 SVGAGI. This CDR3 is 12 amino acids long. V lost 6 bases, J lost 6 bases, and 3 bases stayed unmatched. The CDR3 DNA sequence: TGTGCCAGCAGGCGGACAGGGAATGGCTACACCTTC. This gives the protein CASRRTGNGYTF.

The CDR3 DNA sequence: TGTGCCAGCAGCTCCCCGGTTGGGGCTAGCGGGGGGGCCGTGACAGATACGCAGTATTTT. This gives the protein CASSSPVGASGGAVTDTQYF. J is TRBJ2-3 and V is TRBV5-4; the match to TRBD2 covers 12 bases. Germline V CDR1 and CDR2: SGHNT, YYREEE (reference sequence). Trimming at V came to 3 bases and at J to 3 bases, leaving 17 bases not matched to a gene. This CDR3 comprises 20 residues. Supplemented by reference TRBV5-4 and TRBJ2-3, the full variable domain reads ETGVTQSPTHLIKTRGQQVTLRCSSQSGHNTVSWYQQALGQGPQFIFQYYREEENGRGNFPPRFSGLQFPNYSSELNVNALELDDSALYLCASSSPVGASGGAVTDTQYFGPGTRLTVL.

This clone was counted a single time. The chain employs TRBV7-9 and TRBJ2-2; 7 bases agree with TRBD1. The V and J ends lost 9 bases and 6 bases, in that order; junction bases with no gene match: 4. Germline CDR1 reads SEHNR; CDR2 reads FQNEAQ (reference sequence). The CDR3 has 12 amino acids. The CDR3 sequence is CASNRGPGELFF. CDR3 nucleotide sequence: TGTGCCAGTAACAGGGGTCCCGGGGAGCTGTTTTTT.

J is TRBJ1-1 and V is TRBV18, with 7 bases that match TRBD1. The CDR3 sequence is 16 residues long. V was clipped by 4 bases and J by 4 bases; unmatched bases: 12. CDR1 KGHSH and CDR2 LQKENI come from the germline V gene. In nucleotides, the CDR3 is TGTGCCAGCTCACTCTTCCAGACAGGGAAGGGCACTGAAGCTTTCTTT. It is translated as CASSLFQTGKGTEAFF. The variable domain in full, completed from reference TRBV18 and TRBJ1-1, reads NAGVMQNPRHLVRRRGQEARLRCSPMKGHSHVYWYRQLPEEGLKFMVYLQKENIIDESGMPKERFSAEFPKEGPSILRIQQVVRGDSAAYFCASSLFQTGKGTEAFFGQGTRLTVV.

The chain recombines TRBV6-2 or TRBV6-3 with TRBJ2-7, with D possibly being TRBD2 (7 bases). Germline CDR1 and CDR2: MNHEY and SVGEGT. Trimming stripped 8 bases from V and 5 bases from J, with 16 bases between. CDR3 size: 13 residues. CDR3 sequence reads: CASRQSGGDEQYF. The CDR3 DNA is TGTGCCAGCCGCCAATCGGGGGGCGACGAGCAGTACTTC.

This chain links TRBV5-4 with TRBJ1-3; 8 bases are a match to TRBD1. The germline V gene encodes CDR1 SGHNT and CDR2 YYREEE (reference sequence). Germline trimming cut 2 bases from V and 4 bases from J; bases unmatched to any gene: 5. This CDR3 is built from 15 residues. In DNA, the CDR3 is TGTGCCAGCAGCTTACACAGGGGGAAAGGAAACACCATATATTTT. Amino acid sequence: CASSLHRGKGNTIYF.

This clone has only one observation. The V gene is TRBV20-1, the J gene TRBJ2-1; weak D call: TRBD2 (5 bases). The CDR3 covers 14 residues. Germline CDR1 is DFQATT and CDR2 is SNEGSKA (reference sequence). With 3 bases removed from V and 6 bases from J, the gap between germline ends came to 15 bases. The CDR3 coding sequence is TGCAGTGCTAGTCCCGGGGAAGGGTTCAATGAGCAGTTCTTC. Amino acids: CSASPGEGFNEQFF.

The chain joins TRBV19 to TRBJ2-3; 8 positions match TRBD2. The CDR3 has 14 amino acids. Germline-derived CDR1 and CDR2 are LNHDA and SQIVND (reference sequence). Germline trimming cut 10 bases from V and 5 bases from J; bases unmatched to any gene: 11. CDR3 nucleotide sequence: TGTGCCACCCAATGGGGGCTAGCGGGAGATACGCAGTATTTT. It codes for CATQWGLAGDTQYF.

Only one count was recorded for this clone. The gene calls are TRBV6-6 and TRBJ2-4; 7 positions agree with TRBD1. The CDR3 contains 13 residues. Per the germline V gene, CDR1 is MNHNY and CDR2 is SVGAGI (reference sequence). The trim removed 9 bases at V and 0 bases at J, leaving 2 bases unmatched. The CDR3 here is CASEGAAKNIQYF. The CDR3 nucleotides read TGTGCCAGTGAGGGGGCAGCCAAAAACATTCAGTACTTC.

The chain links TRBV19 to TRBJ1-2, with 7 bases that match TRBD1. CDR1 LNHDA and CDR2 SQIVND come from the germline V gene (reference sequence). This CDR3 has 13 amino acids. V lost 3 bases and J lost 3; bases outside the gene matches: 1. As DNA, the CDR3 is TGTGCCAGTAGTATGGGACAGCACTATGGCTACACCTTC. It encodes CASSMGQHYGYTF.

CDR3 DNA: TGTGCCAGCAGCTCTCAAGGGGCCCAAGAGACCCAGTACTTC. Translating it yields CASSSQGAQETQYF. The V gene is TRBV5-6, the J gene TRBJ2-5, with D possibly being TRBD1 (5 bases). V was trimmed by 3 bases and J by 1 base, leaving 10 bases between them. CDR3 length: 14 amino acids. Germline V gene lookup returns CDR1 SGHDT and CDR2 YYEEEE.

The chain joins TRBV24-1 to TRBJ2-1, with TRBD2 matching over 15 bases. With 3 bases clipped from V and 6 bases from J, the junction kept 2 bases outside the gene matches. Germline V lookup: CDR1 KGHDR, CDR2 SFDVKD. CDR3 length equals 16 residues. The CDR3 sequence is CATSDAGLAGGNEQFF. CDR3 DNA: TGTGCCACCAGTGATGCGGGACTAGCGGGAGGCAATGAGCAGTTCTTC.

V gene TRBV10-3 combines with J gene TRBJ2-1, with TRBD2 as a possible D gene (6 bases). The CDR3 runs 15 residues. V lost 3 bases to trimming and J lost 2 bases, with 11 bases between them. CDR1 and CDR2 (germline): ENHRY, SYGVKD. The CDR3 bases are TGTGCCATCAGTGATGAGCGGGCCACCTACAATGAGCAGTTCTTC. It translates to CAISDERATYNEQFF.